One and the same sample provided the 21 T cell receptor beta chains below, sequenced in a study of blood T cells in healthy people across ages. A second about 7 to 12 cycle PCR used barcoded and J-beta primers. TCRdb called the 5' RACE reads again in MiXCR, with one record for every CDR3 protein. This table holds about 1,400,000 distinct CDR3 sequences, roughly 59% found once. The sample consisted of blood. The receptors shown here come from a man younger than 35 in good health.

This chain connects TRBV29-1 to TRBJ2-1; D remains unclear. Trimming left V 5 bases short and J 0 bases short, with 11 bases between. The CDR3 covers 14 residues. Looked up from germline, CDR1 is SQVTM and CDR2 is ANQGSEA. This CDR3 is CSVNAESSYNEQFF. Here the CDR3 DNA reads TGCAGCGTTAATGCGGAGAGCTCCTACAATGAGCAGTTCTTC.

The chain couples TRBV5-6 to TRBJ2-1, with D perhaps given as TRBD1 or TRBD2 (5 bases each). V lost 4 bases to trimming and J lost 5 bases, with 22 bases between them. Germline V lookup: CDR1 SGHDT, CDR2 YYEEEE. CDR3 size: 17 residues. CDR3 protein: CASSGDRAVRGDNEQFF. The CDR3 DNA reads TGTGCCAGCAGCGGCGACAGAGCGGTAAGGGGAGACAATGAGCAGTTCTTC.

This sequence joins TRBV4-3 and TRBJ2-3; 7 bases map to TRBD2. Germline V lookup: CDR1 LGHNA, CDR2 YSLEER. The CDR3 consists of 17 residues. Losses at the gene ends were 2 bases for V and 1 base for J; bases not matched to a gene: 9. The CDR3 here is CASSQHTSELGTDTQYF. The CDR3 nucleotides are TGCGCCAGCAGCCAACACACTAGCGAACTGGGCACAGATACGCAGTATTTT.

This chain links TRBV6-5 with TRBJ1-1; no definite D call. Germline V gene sequence: CDR1 MNHEY, CDR2 SVGAGI. Trimming pared 4 bases from V and 3 bases from J, leaving 15 bases between. The CDR3 sequence is 15 residues long. CDR3 in amino acids: CASSLRGRTYTEAFF. Written as DNA, the CDR3 is TGTGCCAGCAGTTTGCGCGGCAGGACGTACACTGAAGCTTTCTTT.

This clonotype has a handful of counts. The chain has TRBV28 and TRBJ2-7; unclear D gene. V was shortened by 3 bases and J by 5 bases, with 11 bases between the two germline ends. Germline V gene lookup returns CDR1 MDHEN and CDR2 SYDVKM. This CDR3 is 13 amino acids long. CDR3 region: CASSLTPSNEQYF. CDR3 nucleotides: TGTGCCAGCAGTTTGACCCCGTCTAACGAGCAGTACTTC.

This chain connects TRBV12-3 or TRBV12-4 to TRBJ1-4; D might be TRBD1 (5 bases). V lost 8 bases and J lost 0, with 16 bases in between. The CDR3 is 16 amino acids. The CDR3 reads CASQGRGTTTNEKLFF. CDR3 nucleotides: TGTGCCAGCCAGGGAAGGGGCACCACAACTAATGAAAAACTGTTTTTT.

The rearrangement joins TRBV6-6 to TRBJ2-4; either TRBD1 or TRBD2 may fit D (5 bases each). Looked up from germline, CDR1 is MNHNY and CDR2 is SVGAGI (reference sequence). This CDR3 has 16 residues. Trimming left V 6 bases short and J 6 bases short, with 21 bases between. The DNA of the CDR3 is TGTGCCAGCAGACCAATGGGGGACGGCACAGGAAACATTCAGTACTTC. Amino acids: CASRPMGDGTGNIQYF.

The chain uses TRBV2 and TRBJ2-5, with 14 bases matching TRBD2. Unmatched junction bases numbered 5, after V lost 3 bases and J lost 5 bases. The CDR3 runs to 16 residues. Germline loops: CDR1 SNHLY, CDR2 FYNNEI. CDR3 in amino acids: CASSDRGLAGVETQYF. For the CDR3, the DNA is TGTGCCAGCAGTGACCGGGGACTAGCGGGAGTCGAGACCCAGTACTTC.

This clonotype has a handful of counts. CDR3 loop: CASSQDRVEFF. Written as DNA, the CDR3 is TGTGCCAGCAGCCAAGACAGGGTGGAGTTCTTC. The chain has TRBV6-5 and TRBJ2-1, with TRBD1 identical over 7 bases. Germline trimming cut 6 bases from V and 14 bases from J; bases unmatched to any gene: 7. This CDR3 has 11 amino acids. CDR1 is MNHEY and CDR2 is SVGAGI in the germline V gene.

The chain links TRBV29-1 to TRBJ2-2; no clear D gene. CDR1 and CDR2 from the germline V gene are SQVTM and ANQGSEA. With 7 bases removed from V and 13 bases from J, the gap between germline ends came to 19 bases. The CDR3 extends over 12 amino acids. The CDR3 region has the DNA TGCAGCGCTTACTTTCAGACCGGCGGGCTGTTTTTT. It specifies CSAYFQTGGLFF.

This chain connects TRBV20-1 to TRBJ1-2, with a possible D match to TRBD1 (5 bases). The CDR3 sequence is 16 residues long. V gave up 1 base and J gave up 6 bases, with 21 bases separating them. Looked up from germline, CDR1 is DFQATT and CDR2 is SNEGSKA (reference sequence). The CDR3 sequence is CSARGSGTPIIDGYTF. DNA for the CDR3: TGCAGTGCTAGAGGTAGTGGGACGCCCATAATCGATGGCTACACCTTC.

This clonotype was observed a handful of times. The chain couples TRBV10-3 to TRBJ2-6; no reliable D call. This CDR3 is 18 amino acids long. Germline-derived CDR1 and CDR2 are ENHRY and SYGVKD. Deletions cut 0 bases from V and 0 bases from J, with 12 bases between. The CDR3 sequence is CAISESSQYTSGANVLTF. The CDR3 nucleotides are TGTGCCATCAGTGAGTCGAGTCAGTACACCTCTGGGGCCAACGTCCTGACTTTC.

The chain combines TRBV18 with TRBJ1-2; TRBD1 matches 8 bases. Germline V gives CDR1 KGHSH, CDR2 LQKENI. V lost 5 bases to trimming and J lost 7 bases; unmatched junction nucleotides: 6. The CDR3 totals 13 residues. The CDR3 sequence: CASSTDRELGYTF. The CDR3 DNA reads as TGTGCCAGCTCAACGGACAGGGAGCTTGGCTACACCTTC.

This clonotype was picked up a small number of times. This chain uses TRBV20-1 with TRBJ1-5; D not resolved. V was cut by 3 bases and J by 0 bases, with 9 bases left in between. The CDR3 is 14 amino acids. Germline values: CDR1 DFQATT, CDR2 SNEGSKA (reference sequence). The CDR3 DNA is TGCAGTGCTAGTTGGGTAGGTAGCAATCAGCCCCAGCATTTT. It codes for CSASWVGSNQPQHF.

The V call is TRBV20-1, the J call TRBJ1-5; TRBD1 agrees at 8 bases. The J segment lost 9 bases and the V segment lost 6 bases, leaving 22 bases of the junction unmatched. The germline CDR1 and CDR2 sequences are DFQATT and SNEGSKA (reference sequence). CDR3 size: 17 residues. CDR3 loop: CSAPEQGAPAGAWPQHF. CDR3 DNA sequence: TGCAGTGCCCCAGAGCAGGGGGCGCCGGCGGGAGCGTGGCCCCAGCATTTT.

This clonotype turned up a few times. The V and J genes are TRBV11-3 and TRBJ2-1; D unclear. This CDR3 contains 13 residues. Germline loops: CDR1 SGHNT, CDR2 YENEEA. Trimming took off 5 bases at V and 8 bases at J, with 13 bases between the two ends. The DNA of the CDR3 is TGTGCCAGCAGCACGAGGCACAGTGATGAGCAGTTCTTC. Translated: CASSTRHSDEQFF. Looking up the rest from reference TRBV11-3 and TRBJ2-1 gives the full variable domain: EAGVVQSPRYKIIEKKQPVAFWCNPISGHNTLYWYLQNLGQGPELLIRYENEEAVDDSQLPKDRFSAERLKGVDSTLKIQPAELGDSAVYLCASSTRHSDEQFFGPGTRLTVL.

There are many counts of this clonotype. The chain uses TRBV20-1 and TRBJ2-3; maybe TRBD2 (7 bases). Germline CDR1 is DFQATT and CDR2 is SNEGSKA (reference sequence). V dropped 4 bases and J dropped 3 bases, with 14 bases sitting between them. This CDR3 region has 14 residues. The CDR3 nucleotides read TGCAGTGCTATCTCGGGGGGCGGGACAGATACGCAGTATTTT. This sequence encodes CSAISGGGTDTQYF.

This rearrangement joins TRBV7-2 to TRBJ2-3; no reliable D call. The CDR3 runs 17 residues. V lost 6 bases, J lost 2 bases, and 21 bases lay in between. Germline V gene sequence: CDR1 SGHTA, CDR2 FQGNSA. In DNA, the CDR3 is TGTGCCAGCAGTTTACCCCTACACGAGCTTAACACAGATACGCAGTATTTT. Its translation: CASSLPLHELNTDTQYF.

The chain combines TRBV20-1 with TRBJ2-7, with no clear D. Looked up from germline, CDR1 is DFQATT and CDR2 is SNEGSKA (reference sequence). The V gene lost 5 bases and the J gene lost 3 bases, with 17 bases spanning the gap. This CDR3 has 14 amino acids. DNA for the CDR3: TGCAGTGCTGATGGCGGATTTAGGATCTACGAGCAGTACTTC. Translating gives CSADGGFRIYEQYF.

The chain is built from TRBV12-3 or TRBV12-4 and TRBJ2-4; tentative D call: TRBD2 (6 bases). V was pared by 3 bases and J by 13 bases, with 13 bases between. There are 12 residues in the CDR3. The CDR3 DNA follows: TGTGCCAGCAGTTTTATTGGGAGCGGGCAGTACTTC. Translating it yields CASSFIGSGQYF.

A word on this clonotype: One junction end does not reproduce the germline sequence, and a read error may be involved. The chain combines TRBV4-1 with TRBJ2-7, with D unresolved. CDR1 and CDR2 from the germline V gene are MGHRA and YSYEKL. The CDR3 runs to 14 residues. CDR3 nucleotide sequence: TGCACCAGCAGCCAAGGTATGTCGGCTTACGAGCAGTACTTC. Its translation: CTSSQGMSAYEQYF.